The 32 T cell receptor beta chains below were found in one sample sequenced in a study of T cells in women clearing cervical HPV infection. Here immunoSEQ multiplex PCR was the method, and the copy in TCRdb shows in-frame clones only, minus some. This sample contains 11,000 or so clones. The sequenced sample was blood buffy coat. Receptor source: a woman between 18 and 69 years old with a cervical HPV16 infection that either progressed to CIN3+ or cleared (not recorded which).

Comments on this clone: The sequenced fragment ends 3 residues before the CDR3 boundary, so the rest is inferred from the germline J gene. The chain employs TRBV12-3 or TRBV12-4 and TRBJ2-1, with TRBD1 matching over 10 bases. The CDR3 covers 15 residues. V shed 5 bases and J 8 bases; nucleotides not matched to a gene: 9. The CDR3 protein is CASSGTGTGVDEQFF. CDR3 DNA, as far as it was read: TGTGCCAGCAGTGGTACCGGGACAGGGGTGGATGAG.

As concerns this clone: The observed sequence ends 3 residues before the CDR3 terminus, with the missing tail filled in from the germline J gene. This sequence joins TRBV30 and TRBJ1-2; 9 bases are shared with TRBD1. The CDR3 length is 13 residues. Germline V gene lookup returns CDR1 GTSNPN and CDR2 SVGIG (reference sequence). The V segment lost 3 bases and the J segment 4 bases; nucleotides outside the gene matches: 3. The CDR3 is CAWRGTGLYGYTF. CDR3 bases read: TGTGCCTGGAGAGGGACAGGGCTCTATGGC.

Partial CDR3 DNA: TGTGCCAGCAGCTTAGGAGCCCTGAGAACAGATACG. Translating gives CASSLGALRTDT. The full CDR3 protein reads CASSLGALRTDTQYF. The V gene is TRBV7-2, the J gene TRBJ2-3; D unresolved. The read finishes 3 residues shy of the CDR3 end, and the germline J gene is used to complete it. Trimming removed 1 base from V and 3 bases from J, with 11 bases in between. The CDR3 is made up of 15 amino acids. Germline CDR1 SGHTA, CDR2 FQGNSA. Variable domain in full (rest from reference TRBV7-2 and TRBJ2-3): GAGVSQSPSNKVTEKGKDVELRCDPISGHTALYWYRQSLGQGLEFLIYFQGNSAPDKSGLPSDRFSAERTGGSVSTLTIQRTQQEDSAVYLCASSLGALRTDTQYFGPGTRLTVL.

As for this clone: The CDR3 extends 3 residues past the end of the read, so its final part is completed from the germline J gene. This chain links TRBV7-9 with TRBJ2-7, with a tentative D call TRBD2 (5 bases). The V gene lost 10 bases and the J gene lost 2 bases, with 15 bases spanning the gap. Per the germline V gene, CDR1 is SEHNR and CDR2 is FQNEAQ (reference sequence). The CDR3 extends over 13 amino acids. The CDR3 bases that were read are TGTGCCATCCCCGCGGGCGGAACCTACGAG. It codes for CAIPAGGTYE. The entire CDR3 protein reads CAIPAGGTYEQYF.

With regard to this clone: Read data end 3 residues before the CDR3 end; the end is taken from the germline J gene. The chain joins TRBV5-1 to TRBJ2-7; TRBD2 aligns across 9 bases. J lost 3 bases, V lost 3 bases, and 7 bases had no gene match. The CDR3 length is 15 residues. Per germline, CDR1 SGHRS and CDR2 YFSETQ. The CDR3 region is CASSSLQRGDYEQYF. CDR3 bases read: TGCGCCAGCAGCTCACTCCAGCGGGGGGACTACGAG.

Points on this clone: The observed sequence ends 3 residues before the CDR3 terminus, with the missing tail filled in from the germline J gene. This chain links TRBV18 with TRBJ1-4, with 7 bases fitting TRBD1. The CDR3 totals 15 residues. V trimming: 1 base; J trimming: 4 bases; junction bases outside the gene matches: 3. The V gene's germline CDR1 is KGHSH and CDR2 LQKENI. Partial CDR3 DNA: TGTGCCAGCTCACCACTCGGGACAGTTAATGAAAAA. It is translated as CASSPLGTVNEK. The CDR3 in full is CASSPLGTVNEKLFF.

Turning to this clone: The CDR3 goes on 3 residues after the read ends, and that part is filled in from the germline J gene. The V and J genes are TRBV20-1 and TRBJ1-5; D might be TRBD1 (5 bases). Trimming removed 6 bases from V and 1 base from J, with 19 bases in between. Germline assignment: CDR1 DFQATT and CDR2 SNEGSKA (reference sequence). CDR3 length: 16 amino acids. The CDR3 spells CSAQSRVPTSNQPQHF. The covered CDR3 bases are TGCAGTGCCCAATCCAGGGTACCTACAAGCAATCAGCCC.

As to this clone: Read data end 3 residues before the CDR3 end; the end is taken from the germline J gene. The rearrangement joins TRBV4-2 to TRBJ2-2; tentatively, D is TRBD2 (6 bases). The ends were cut back, 1 base at V and 5 bases at J, with 14 bases in the middle. This CDR3 has 16 amino acids. The germline V gene has CDR1 LGHNA and CDR2 YNFKEQ. The CDR3 bases that were read are TGTGCCAGCAGCCAAGTGGCGCGGGGTGGAACCGGGGAG. Protein product: CASSQVARGGTGE. The complete CDR3 sequence is CASSQVARGGTGELFF.

Remarks on this clone: The missing CDR3 end, 3 residues past where the read stops, is filled in from the germline J gene. This sequence joins TRBV15 and TRBJ2-7; 7 bases are a match to TRBD2. Germline trimming cut 0 bases from V and 2 bases from J; bases unmatched to any gene: 4. The CDR3 covers 15 residues. CDR1 LNHNV and CDR2 YYDKDF come from the germline V gene (reference sequence). The sequenced part of the CDR3 DNA is TGTGCCACCAGCAGAGATCCAGCGGGGACCTACGAG. It codes for CATSRDPAGTYE. The whole CDR3 is CATSRDPAGTYEQYF.

This clone is classed as medium-sized (0.01 to 0.1%) by frequency. The DNA ends 3 residues before the CDR3 does, and the rest of the CDR3 is filled in from the germline J gene. The rearrangement links TRBV5-1 to TRBJ2-3, with D unresolved. CDR1 is SGHRS, CDR2 YFSETQ, per germline. Trimming stripped 3 bases from V and 5 bases from J, with 7 bases between. The CDR3 contains 12 residues. Partial CDR3 DNA: TGCGCCAGCAGCTCCTTGTTAGATACG. Its protein is CASSSLLDT. The entire CDR3 is CASSSLLDTQYF.

Comment on this clone: The read halts 3 residues ahead of the CDR3 end, with the missing end drawn from the germline J gene. The chain links TRBV19 to TRBJ2-3; 8 nucleotides align to TRBD1. Trimming at V came to 5 bases and at J to 0 bases, leaving 4 bases not matched to a gene. This CDR3 region has 15 residues. CDR1 and CDR2 from the germline V gene are LNHDA and SQIVND (reference sequence). CDR3 amino acids: CASSFRTGSTDTQYF. The part of the CDR3 DNA that was read is TGTGCCAGTAGTTTTCGGACAGGGAGCACAGATACG.

A remark on this clone: The read finishes 3 residues shy of the CDR3 end, and the germline J gene is used to complete it. The chain recombines TRBV5-1 with TRBJ2-3; no clear D. CDR1 and CDR2 (germline): SGHRS, YFSETQ. Trimming pared 0 bases from V and 2 bases from J, leaving 10 bases between. This CDR3 is built from 15 residues. CDR3 DNA (partial): TGCGCCAGCAGCTTGGTTGGCCAACCCACAGATACG. It encodes CASSLVGQPTDT. The complete CDR3 protein is CASSLVGQPTDTQYF. The full variable domain, with the rest looked up from reference TRBV5-1 and TRBJ2-3, is KAGVTQTPRYLIKTRGQQVTLSCSPISGHRSVSWYQQTPGQGLQFLFEYFSETQRNKGNFPGRFSGRQFSNSRSEMNVSTLELGDSALYLCASSLVGQPTDTQYFGPGTRLTVL.

With regard to this clone: Read coverage stops 3 residues before the CDR3 terminus; the germline J gene supplies the remainder. V is TRBV18 and J is TRBJ1-2; 7 nucleotides align to TRBD1. This CDR3 spans 13 amino acids. Germline V gives CDR1 KGHSH, CDR2 LQKENI. The CDR3 protein is CASSPDRSGGYTF. The CDR3 DNA, read in part, is TGTGCCAGCTCTCCGGACAGGTCGGGAGGC.

Note on this clone: The CDR3 extends 3 residues past the end of the read, so its final part is completed from the germline J gene. The V and J genes are TRBV20-1 and TRBJ2-3; D remains unclear. The CDR3 runs 11 residues. The V gene's germline CDR1 is DFQATT and CDR2 SNEGSKA (reference sequence). V was cut by 7 bases and J by 7 bases, with 12 bases left in between. The CDR3 bases that were read are TGCAGTGTAGTTCGAGCAAATACG. Its translation is CSVVRANT. The entire CDR3 protein reads CSVVRANTQYF.

With respect to this clone: Coverage ceases 3 residues before the CDR3 finishes, and the germline J gene fills in the end. This chain links TRBV12-3 or TRBV12-4 with TRBJ1-6; 8 positions match TRBD1. The CDR3 spans 16 residues. J was trimmed by 7 bases and V by 8 bases; bases with no gene match: 13. The CDR3 sequence is CASRGERQGRNSPLHF. The sequenced CDR3 bases are TGTGCCAGCCGGGGGGAACGACAGGGGAGGAATTCACCC.

This chain's CDR3 is CASSSPARGSYNEQFF. CDR3 bases read: TGTGCCAGCAGTTCACCCGCCCGGGGCTCCTACAATGAG. The gene calls are TRBV6-2 or TRBV6-3 and TRBJ2-1; D might be TRBD2 (5 bases). The sequence runs out 3 residues before the end of the CDR3; the remainder is reconstructed from the germline J gene. From germline, CDR1 is MNHEY and CDR2 SVGEGT. V lost 4 bases to trimming and J lost 0 bases, with 13 bases between them. This CDR3 has 16 residues.

On this clone itself: Read sequence stops 3 residues before the CDR3 end, and the germline J gene provides the missing end. The V call is TRBV20-1, the J call TRBJ1-1; D is uncertain. The CDR3 consists of 13 residues. CDR1 is DFQATT, CDR2 SNEGSKA, per germline (reference sequence). CDR3 bases read: TGCAGTGCTATACCGGGTCCCGCTCGAGAA. This gives the protein CSAIPGPARE. The entire CDR3 is CSAIPGPAREAFF.

Comment on this clone: The read stops 3 residues short of the end of the CDR3; the missing end is completed from the germline J gene. This rearrangement joins TRBV5-1 to TRBJ2-3; 12 bases align to TRBD2. The CDR3 has 17 residues. The germline gives CDR1 SGHRS, CDR2 YFSETQ. V trimming: 3 bases; J trimming: 4 bases; junction bases outside the gene matches: 9. CDR3 residues: CASSSSGGAHLADTQYF. Incomplete CDR3 DNA: TGCGCCAGCAGCTCTAGCGGGGGGGCCCATCTCGCAGATACG.

Comments on this clone: The read falls 3 residues short of the CDR3 end, and the missing part is taken from the germline J gene. The J gene is TRBJ1-2, the V gene TRBV5-4; unclear D gene. The germline CDR1 and CDR2 sequences are SGHNT and YYREEE (reference sequence). V lost 4 bases, J lost 5 bases, and 21 bases lay in between. This CDR3 region has 16 residues. This CDR3 reads CASSIPGGDGVYGYTF. CDR3 DNA, as far as it was read: TGTGCCAGCAGCATCCCCGGCGGGGATGGGGTGTATGGC.

On this clone: The read comes to an end 3 residues before the CDR3 does, leaving the germline J gene to fill in the end. The genes are TRBV18 and TRBJ1-2; D perhaps matches TRBD1 (6 bases). The CDR3 spans 13 residues. Germline CDR1 is KGHSH and CDR2 is LQKENI. CDR3 region: CASSPTRTDTYTF. The sequenced CDR3 bases are TGTGCCAGCTCACCCACAAGGACAGATACC. The full variable domain, completed using reference TRBV18 and TRBJ1-2, is NAGVMQNPRHLVRRRGQEARLRCSPMKGHSHVYWYRQLPEEGLKFMVYLQKENIIDESGMPKERFSAEFPKEGPSILRIQQVVRGDSAAYFCASSPTRTDTYTFGSGTRLTVV.

As regards this clone: The read falls 3 residues short of the CDR3 end, and the missing part is taken from the germline J gene. The chain joins TRBV5-1 to TRBJ2-1, with 7 bases that match TRBD2. With V trimmed by 4 bases and J by 4 bases, 8 bases remained unmatched. Germline values: CDR1 SGHRS, CDR2 YFSETQ. This CDR3 spans 15 amino acids. CDR3 sequence reads: CASSLEAGSYNEQFF. Incomplete CDR3 DNA: TGCGCCAGCAGCCTAGAAGCGGGGTCATACAATGAG.

To note about this clone: The read comes to an end 3 residues before the CDR3 does, leaving the germline J gene to fill in the end. V and J are TRBV11-2 and TRBJ1-4, with D perhaps TRBD1 (6 bases). Deletions cut 7 bases from V and 8 bases from J, with 20 bases between. Germline loops: CDR1 SGHAT, CDR2 FQNNGV. CDR3 length: 15 residues. The sequenced CDR3 bases are TGTGCCAGCAACGAGGGTGGACAGAAAGGCGAAAAA. It translates to CASNEGGQKGEK. The full CDR3 protein reads CASNEGGQKGEKLFF. Variable domain in full (rest from reference TRBV11-2 and TRBJ1-4): EAGVAQSPRYKIIEKRQSVAFWCNPISGHATLYWYQQILGQGPKLLIQFQNNGVVDDSQLPKDRFSAERLKGVDSTLKIQPAKLEDSAVYLCASNEGGQKGEKLFFGSGTQLSVL.

For this clone: The read terminates 3 residues before the CDR3 end, so the remaining end is supplied by the germline J gene. The chain uses TRBV19 and TRBJ1-2; 7 positions agree with TRBD1. Looked up from germline, CDR1 is LNHDA and CDR2 is SQIVND (reference sequence). CDR3 length: 15 amino acids. CDR3 DNA, as far as it was read: TGTGCCAGTAGGACAGGGCCCCTTGAGCACAATGAC. Encoded protein: CASRTGPLEHND. The CDR3, in full, reads CASRTGPLEHNDYTF.

As for this clone: The read falls 3 residues short of the CDR3 end, and the missing part is taken from the germline J gene. This chain uses TRBV30 with TRBJ1-6, with D perhaps TRBD1 (6 bases). Trimming left V 3 bases short and J 7 bases short, with 10 bases between. This CDR3 is built from 13 residues. Germline CDR1 is GTSNPN and CDR2 is SVGIG (reference sequence). Incomplete CDR3 DNA: TGTGCCTGGAGCCTTCAGGGGAATTCACCC. As protein: CAWSLQGNSP. The full CDR3 protein is CAWSLQGNSPLHF.

A remark on this clone: The sequence runs out 3 residues before the end of the CDR3; the remainder is reconstructed from the germline J gene. The V gene is TRBV24-1, the J gene TRBJ2-3; weak D call: TRBD2 (7 bases). The V end was cut by 7 bases, the J end by 7 bases, with 17 bases between. CDR3 length: 14 residues. CDR1 and CDR2 (germline): KGHDR, SFDVKD. Partial CDR3 DNA: TGTGCCACCAGGGGGGGGCCGCCACAATATACG. Translated, it gives CATRGGPPQYT. The full CDR3 protein is CATRGGPPQYTQYF.

The CDR3 DNA, read in part, is TGTGCCAGCACTGACAGGGGAGATGGC. It translates to CASTDRGDG. The whole CDR3 region reads CASTDRGDGYTF. V and J are TRBV2 and TRBJ1-2, with 8 bases fitting TRBD1. The sequence runs out 3 residues before the end of the CDR3; the remainder is reconstructed from the germline J gene. V shed 7 bases, J shed 6 bases, and the junction held 4 bases outside the gene matches. Germline-derived CDR1 and CDR2 are SNHLY and FYNNEI. The CDR3 length is 12 residues.

Comment on this clone: The CDR3 extends 3 residues past the end of the read, so its final part is completed from the germline J gene. The chain recombines TRBV5-1 with TRBJ1-3; no firm D call. Trimming removed 0 bases from V and 2 bases from J, with 9 bases in between. Germline V lookup: CDR1 SGHRS, CDR2 YFSETQ. CDR3 length equals 15 residues. CDR3 DNA (partial): TGCGCCAGCAGCTTGGCGGGGAAAGCTGGAAACACC. As protein: CASSLAGKAGNT. The entire CDR3 protein reads CASSLAGKAGNTIYF.

Note on this clone: The CDR3 goes on 3 residues after the read ends, and that part is filled in from the germline J gene. The chain joins TRBV5-1 to TRBJ2-7; 9 nucleotides line up with TRBD1. Germline V gives CDR1 SGHRS, CDR2 YFSETQ. The CDR3 has 15 residues. The ends lost 2 bases at V and 3 bases at J; junction bases unmatched: 6. The sequenced part of the CDR3 DNA is TGCGCCAGCAGCTTAGCAGGGACAGGGTTCTACGAG. As protein: CASSLAGTGFYE. The full CDR3 is CASSLAGTGFYEQYF.

In regard to this clone: Read data end 3 residues before the CDR3 end; the end is taken from the germline J gene. This chain connects TRBV19 to TRBJ1-1, with D tentatively TRBD1 (5 bases). The germline CDR1 and CDR2 sequences are LNHDA and SQIVND (reference sequence). The CDR3 contains 15 residues. The CDR3 here is CASSILLGPAYEAFF. The sequenced CDR3 bases are TGTGCCAGTAGTATCCTTTTGGGGCCGGCATACGAG.

As concerns this clone: The observed sequence ends 3 residues before the CDR3 terminus, with the missing tail filled in from the germline J gene. The chain joins TRBV27 to TRBJ1-6; 8 positions agree with TRBD1. The CDR3 extends over 15 amino acids. Per germline, CDR1 MNHEY and CDR2 SMNVEV (reference sequence). The J segment lost 10 bases and the V segment lost 7 bases, leaving 12 bases of the junction unmatched. The CDR3: CASTASTGGASPLHF. The CDR3 bases that were read are TGTGCCAGCACCGCGAGCACAGGGGGTGCCTCACCC.

In the case of this clone: Sequencing ends 3 residues short of the CDR3 end; the germline J gene provides the rest. J is TRBJ1-1 and V is TRBV7-7, with D perhaps TRBD1 (5 bases). From germline, CDR1 is SSHAT and CDR2 FNYEAQ (reference sequence). This CDR3 contains 13 residues. The CDR3 sequence: CASSPGRAEVAFF. The DNA read from the CDR3 is TGTGCCAGCAGCCCCGGCAGGGCTGAGGTA.

Concerning this clone itself: The read stops 3 residues short of the end of the CDR3; the missing end is completed from the germline J gene. V gene TRBV6-1 combines with J gene TRBJ1-1, with 7 bases that match TRBD1. The CDR3 covers 14 residues. Germline assignment: CDR1 MNHNS and CDR2 SASEGT. Trimming cost V 4 bases and J 3 bases; bases outside gene matches: 5. The covered CDR3 bases are TGTGCCAGCAGTGGACAGGGATTGTACACTGAA. Translation: CASSGQGLYTE. The entire CDR3 is CASSGQGLYTEAFF.